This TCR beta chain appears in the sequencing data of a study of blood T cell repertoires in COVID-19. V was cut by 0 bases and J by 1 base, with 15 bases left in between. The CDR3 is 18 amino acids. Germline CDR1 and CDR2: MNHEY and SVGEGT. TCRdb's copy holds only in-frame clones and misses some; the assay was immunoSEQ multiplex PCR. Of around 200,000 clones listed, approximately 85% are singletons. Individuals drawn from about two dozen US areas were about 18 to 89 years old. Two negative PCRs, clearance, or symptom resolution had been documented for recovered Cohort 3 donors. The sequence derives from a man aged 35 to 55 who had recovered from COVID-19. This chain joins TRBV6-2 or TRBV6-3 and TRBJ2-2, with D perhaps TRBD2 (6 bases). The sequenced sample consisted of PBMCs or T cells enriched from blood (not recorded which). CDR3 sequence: CASSYSTVGGWNTGELFF. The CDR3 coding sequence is TGTGCCAGCAGTTACTCTACCGTCGGGGGATGGAACACCGGGGAGCTGTTTTTT.